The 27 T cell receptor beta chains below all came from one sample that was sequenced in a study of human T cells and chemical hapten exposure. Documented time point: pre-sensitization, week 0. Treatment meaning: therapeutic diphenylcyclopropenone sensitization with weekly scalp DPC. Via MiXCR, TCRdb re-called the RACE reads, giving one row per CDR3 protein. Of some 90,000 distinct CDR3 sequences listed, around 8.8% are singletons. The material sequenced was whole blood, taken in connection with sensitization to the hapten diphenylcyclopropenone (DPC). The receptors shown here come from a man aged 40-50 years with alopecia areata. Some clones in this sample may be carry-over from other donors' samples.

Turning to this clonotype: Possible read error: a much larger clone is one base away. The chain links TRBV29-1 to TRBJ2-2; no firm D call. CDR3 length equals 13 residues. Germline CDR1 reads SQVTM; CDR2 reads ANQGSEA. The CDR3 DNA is TGCGGCGTTGAAAAGTTAGTGGGCGGGGAGCTGTTTTTT. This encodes CGVEKLVGGELFF.

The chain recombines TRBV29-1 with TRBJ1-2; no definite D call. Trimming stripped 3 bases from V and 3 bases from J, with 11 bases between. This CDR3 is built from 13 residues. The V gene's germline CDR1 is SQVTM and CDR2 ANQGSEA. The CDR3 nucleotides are TGCAGCGTTGAGCAAAACAGTCACTATGGCTACACCTTC. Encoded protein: CSVEQNSHYGYTF.

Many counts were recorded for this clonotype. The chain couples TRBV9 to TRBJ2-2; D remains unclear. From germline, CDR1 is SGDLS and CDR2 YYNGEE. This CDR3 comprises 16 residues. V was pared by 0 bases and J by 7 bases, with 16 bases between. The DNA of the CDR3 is TGTGCCAGCAGCGTAGTACGCGGCGGTCGACTCGGGGAGCTGTTTTTT. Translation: CASSVVRGGRLGELFF.

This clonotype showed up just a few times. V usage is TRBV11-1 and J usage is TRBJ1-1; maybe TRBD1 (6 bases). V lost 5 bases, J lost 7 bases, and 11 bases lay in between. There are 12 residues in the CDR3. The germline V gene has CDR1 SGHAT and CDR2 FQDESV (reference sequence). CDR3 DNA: TGTGCCAGCAGCCGGACAGTTTTTGAAGCTTTCTTT. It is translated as CASSRTVFEAFF. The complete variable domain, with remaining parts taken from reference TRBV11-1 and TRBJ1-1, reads EAEVAQSPRYKITEKSQAVAFWCDPISGHATLYWYRQILGQGPELLVQFQDESVVDDSQLPKDRFSAERLKGVDSTLKIQPAELGDSAMYLCASSRTVFEAFFGQGTRLTVV.

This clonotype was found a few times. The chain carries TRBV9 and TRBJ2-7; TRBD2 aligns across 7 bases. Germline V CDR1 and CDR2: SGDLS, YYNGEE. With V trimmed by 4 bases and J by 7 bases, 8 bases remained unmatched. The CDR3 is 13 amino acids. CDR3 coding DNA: TGTGCCAGCAGCTACAGTGGGAGGGAAGAGCAGTACTTC. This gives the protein CASSYSGREEQYF.

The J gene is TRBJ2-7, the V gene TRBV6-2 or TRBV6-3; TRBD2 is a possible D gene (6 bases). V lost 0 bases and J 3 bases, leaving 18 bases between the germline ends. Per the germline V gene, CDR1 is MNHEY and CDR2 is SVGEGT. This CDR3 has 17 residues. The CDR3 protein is CASSYSRTSGGFYEQYF. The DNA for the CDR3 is TGTGCCAGCAGTTACTCGAGGACCTCCGGGGGTTTCTACGAGCAGTACTTC.

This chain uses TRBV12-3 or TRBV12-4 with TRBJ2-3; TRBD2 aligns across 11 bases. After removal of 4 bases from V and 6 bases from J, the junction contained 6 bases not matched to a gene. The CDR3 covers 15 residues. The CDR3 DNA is TGTGCCAGCAGTTCTAGCGGGGGGCTGGTGGATACGCAGTATTTT. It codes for CASSSSGGLVDTQYF.

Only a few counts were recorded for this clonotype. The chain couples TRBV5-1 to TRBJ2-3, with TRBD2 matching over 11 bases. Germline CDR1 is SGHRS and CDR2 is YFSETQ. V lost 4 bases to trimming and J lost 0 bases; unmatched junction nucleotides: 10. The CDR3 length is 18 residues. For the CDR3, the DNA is TGCGCCAGCAGCAGACTAACTAGCGGGAGCGGTAGCACAGATACGCAGTATTTT. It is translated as CASSRLTSGSGSTDTQYF.

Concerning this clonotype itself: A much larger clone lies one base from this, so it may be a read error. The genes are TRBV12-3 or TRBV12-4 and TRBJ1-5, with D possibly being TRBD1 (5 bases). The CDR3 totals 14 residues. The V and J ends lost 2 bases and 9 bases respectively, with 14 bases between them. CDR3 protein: CASSLFGGGRPQHF. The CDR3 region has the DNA TGTGCCAGCAGTTTATTCGGGGGAGGTCGGCCCCAGCATTTT.

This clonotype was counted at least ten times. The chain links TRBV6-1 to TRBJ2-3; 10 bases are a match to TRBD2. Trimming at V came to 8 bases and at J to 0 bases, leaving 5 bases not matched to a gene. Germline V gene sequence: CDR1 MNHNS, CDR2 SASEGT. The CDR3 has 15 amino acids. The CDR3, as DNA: TGTGCCAGCTTCAAGACTAGCGGGAGCACAGATACGCAGTATTTT. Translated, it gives CASFKTSGSTDTQYF.

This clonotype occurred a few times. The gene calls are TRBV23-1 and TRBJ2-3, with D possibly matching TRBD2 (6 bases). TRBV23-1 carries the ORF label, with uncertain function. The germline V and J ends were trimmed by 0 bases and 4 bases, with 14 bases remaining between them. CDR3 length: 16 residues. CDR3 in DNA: TGCGCCAGCAGTCAATCGAGGAGGGGCCGGGCAGATACGCAGTATTTT. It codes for CASSQSRRGRADTQYF.

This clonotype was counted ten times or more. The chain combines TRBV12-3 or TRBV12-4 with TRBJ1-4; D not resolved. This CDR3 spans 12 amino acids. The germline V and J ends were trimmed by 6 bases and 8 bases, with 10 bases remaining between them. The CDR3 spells CASSHLGEKLFF. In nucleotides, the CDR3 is TGTGCCAGCAGCCACTTAGGGGAAAAACTGTTTTTT.

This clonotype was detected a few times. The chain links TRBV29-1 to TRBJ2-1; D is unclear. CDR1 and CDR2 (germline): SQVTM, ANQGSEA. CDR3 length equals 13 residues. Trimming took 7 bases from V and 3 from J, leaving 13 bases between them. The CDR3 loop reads CSAKSSGYNEQFF. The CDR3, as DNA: TGCAGCGCCAAGAGTTCTGGCTACAATGAGCAGTTCTTC.

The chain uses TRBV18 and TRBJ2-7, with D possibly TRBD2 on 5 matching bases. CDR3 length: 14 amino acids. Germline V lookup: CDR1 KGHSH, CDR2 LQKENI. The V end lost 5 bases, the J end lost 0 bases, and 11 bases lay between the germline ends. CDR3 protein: CASSVSASSYEQYV. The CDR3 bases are TGTGCCAGCTCAGTTAGCGCGAGCTCCTACGAGCAGTACGTC.

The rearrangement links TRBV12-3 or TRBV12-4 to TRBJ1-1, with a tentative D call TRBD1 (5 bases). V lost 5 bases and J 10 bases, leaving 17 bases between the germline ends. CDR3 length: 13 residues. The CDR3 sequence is CASSNKQVSAAFF. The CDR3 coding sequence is TGTGCCAGCAGTAACAAACAGGTATCAGCAGCTTTCTTT.

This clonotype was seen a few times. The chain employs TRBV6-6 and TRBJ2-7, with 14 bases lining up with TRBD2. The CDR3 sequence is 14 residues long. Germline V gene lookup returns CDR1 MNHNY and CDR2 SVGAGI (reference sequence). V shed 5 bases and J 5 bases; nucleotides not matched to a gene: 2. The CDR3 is CASSRLAGGNEQYF. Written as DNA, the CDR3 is TGTGCCAGCAGTCGACTAGCGGGAGGGAACGAGCAGTACTTC.

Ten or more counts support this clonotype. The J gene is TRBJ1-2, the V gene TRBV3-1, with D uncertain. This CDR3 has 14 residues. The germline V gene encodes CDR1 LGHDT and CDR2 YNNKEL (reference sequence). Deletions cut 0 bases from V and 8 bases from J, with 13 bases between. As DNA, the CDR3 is TGTGCCAGCAGCCAAGAGGTGAAAGGGCAAGGCTACACCTTC. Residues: CASSQEVKGQGYTF.

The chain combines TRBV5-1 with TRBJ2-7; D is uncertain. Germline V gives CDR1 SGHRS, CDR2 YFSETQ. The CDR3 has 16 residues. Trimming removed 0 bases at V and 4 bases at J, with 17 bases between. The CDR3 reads CASSLGPDARQYEQYV. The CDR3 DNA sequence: TGCGCCAGCAGCTTGGGGCCGGACGCGAGGCAATACGAGCAGTACGTC.

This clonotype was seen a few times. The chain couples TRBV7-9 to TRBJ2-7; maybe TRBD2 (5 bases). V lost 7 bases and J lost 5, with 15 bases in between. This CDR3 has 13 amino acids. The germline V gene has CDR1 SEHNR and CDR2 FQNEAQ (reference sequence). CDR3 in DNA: TGTGCCAGCACCGGACTGGGCCGCCACGAGCAGTACGTC. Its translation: CASTGLGRHEQYV.

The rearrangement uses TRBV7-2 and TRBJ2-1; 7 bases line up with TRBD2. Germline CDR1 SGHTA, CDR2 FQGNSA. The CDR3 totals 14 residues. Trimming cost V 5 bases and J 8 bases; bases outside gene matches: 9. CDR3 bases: TGTGCCAGCAGCCGTAGTCGGGAGGTATATGAGCAGTTCTTC. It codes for CASSRSREVYEQFF.

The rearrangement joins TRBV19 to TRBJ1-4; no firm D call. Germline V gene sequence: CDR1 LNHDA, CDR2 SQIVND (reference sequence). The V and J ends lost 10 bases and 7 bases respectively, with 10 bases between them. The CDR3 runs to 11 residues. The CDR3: CATGRGEKLFF. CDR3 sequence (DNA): TGTGCCACCGGACGGGGTGAAAAACTGTTTTTT.

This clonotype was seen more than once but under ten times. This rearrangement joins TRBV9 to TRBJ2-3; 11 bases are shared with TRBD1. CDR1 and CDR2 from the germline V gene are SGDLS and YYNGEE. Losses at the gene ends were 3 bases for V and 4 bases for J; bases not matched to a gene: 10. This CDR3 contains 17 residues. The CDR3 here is CASSATGQGAQSDTQYF. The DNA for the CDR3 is TGTGCCAGCAGCGCCACTGGACAGGGGGCGCAATCAGATACGCAGTATTTT.

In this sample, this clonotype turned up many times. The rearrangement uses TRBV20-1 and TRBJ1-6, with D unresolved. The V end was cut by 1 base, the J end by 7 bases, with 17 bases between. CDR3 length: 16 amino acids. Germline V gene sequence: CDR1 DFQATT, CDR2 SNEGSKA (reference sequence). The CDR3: CSARVGSFTGNSPLHF. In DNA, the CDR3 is TGCAGTGCTAGAGTTGGCAGTTTTACGGGCAATTCACCCCTCCACTTT.

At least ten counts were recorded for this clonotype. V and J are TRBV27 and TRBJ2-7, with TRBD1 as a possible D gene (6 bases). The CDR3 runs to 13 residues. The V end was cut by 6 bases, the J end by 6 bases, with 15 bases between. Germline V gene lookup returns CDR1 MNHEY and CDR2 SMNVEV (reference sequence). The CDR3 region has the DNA TGTGCCAGCAGCCAAACAGGGATGGGCGAGCAGTACGTC. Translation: CASSQTGMGEQYV.

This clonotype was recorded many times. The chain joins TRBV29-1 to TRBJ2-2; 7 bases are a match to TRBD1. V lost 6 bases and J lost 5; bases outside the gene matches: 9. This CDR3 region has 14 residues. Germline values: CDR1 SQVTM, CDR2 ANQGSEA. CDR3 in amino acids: CSVAKGANTGELFF. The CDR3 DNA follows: TGCAGCGTCGCCAAGGGGGCCAATACCGGGGAGCTGTTTTTT.

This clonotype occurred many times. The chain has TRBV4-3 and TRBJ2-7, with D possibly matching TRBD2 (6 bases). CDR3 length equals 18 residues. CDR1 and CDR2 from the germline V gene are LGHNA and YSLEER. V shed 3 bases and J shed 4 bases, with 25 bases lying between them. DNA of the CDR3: TGCGCCAGCAGCCAGGGATCATCTGGGGGGAGTCACCAATACGAGCAGTACTTC. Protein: CASSQGSSGGSHQYEQYF.

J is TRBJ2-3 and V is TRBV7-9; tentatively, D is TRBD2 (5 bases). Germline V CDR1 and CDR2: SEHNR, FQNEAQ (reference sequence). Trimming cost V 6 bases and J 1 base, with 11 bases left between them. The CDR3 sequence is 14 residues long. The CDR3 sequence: CASSNSDGTDTQYF. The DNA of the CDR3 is TGTGCCAGCAGTAATAGCGACGGCACAGATACGCAGTATTTT.